A selection of T cell receptor beta chains follows, all from one sample in a study of blood T cell repertoires in COVID-19. Sequencing was performed with immunoSEQ multiplex PCR; in TCRdb, only in-frame clones are kept and a portion is missing. The sample consists of 150,000 to 200,000 clones, 87% of them appearing once. The sequenced sample consisted of peripheral blood. The receptors derive from a human donor in a cohort sampled during active COVID-19. CDR3s include the opening cysteine and the closing phenylalanine or tryptophan. A D gene is named only where the DNA matches it firmly. Not every row has a clone size; where given, it reads once, few, many or a size class.

v_gene	d_gene	abundance	j_gene	CDR3aa	CDR3nt
TRBV6-4	TRBD2	.	TRBJ2-1	CASSETGLAATEQFF	TGTGCCAGCAGTGAAACGGGACTAGCTGCGACTGAGCAGTTCTTC
TRBV2	TRBD2	.	TRBJ2-7	CASGSGRSYEQYF	TGTGCCAGTGGCAGCGGGAGGTCCTACGAGCAGTACTTC
TRBV3-1/TRBV3-2	.	.	TRBJ2-1	CASSQVTEEQFF	TGTGCCAGCAGCCAAGTAACAGAAGAGCAGTTCTTC
TRBV29-1	.	.	TRBJ1-4	CSGWGDEKLFF	TGCAGCGGGTGGGGCGATGAAAAACTGTTTTTT
TRBV6-5	.	.	TRBJ2-5	CASSYGTLNRGETQYF	TGTGCCAGCAGTTACGGGACACTCAATCGAGGAGAGACCCAGTACTTC
TRBV30	TRBD2	.	TRBJ2-5	CAWSPGLAGGLETQYF	TGTGCCTGGAGCCCCGGGCTAGCGGGGGGGCTTGAGACCCAGTACTTC
TRBV30	TRBD1	.	TRBJ2-7	CAWSSGQTYEQYF	TGTGCCTGGAGTTCGGGACAGACCTACGAGCAGTACTTC
TRBV19	TRBD2	.	TRBJ2-3	CASSLAGVDTQYF	TGTGCCAGCAGCTTAGCGGGAGTGGATACGCAGTATTTT
TRBV28	TRBD1	.	TRBJ2-7	CASDDRGGYEQYF	TGTGCCAGCGACGACAGGGGCGGCTACGAGCAGTACTTC
TRBV7-6	.	.	TRBJ2-5	CASSLIGQGGETQYF	TGTGCCAGCAGCCTCATCGGACAGGGAGGGGAGACCCAGTACTTC
TRBV9	TRBD2	.	TRBJ2-5	CASSVATSGAETQYF	TGTGCCAGCAGCGTAGCTACGAGCGGGGCAGAGACCCAGTACTTC
TRBV5-4	TRBD2	few	TRBJ2-2	CASSLVGAGDTGELFF	TGTGCCAGCAGCTTGGTCGGAGCGGGGGACACCGGGGAGCTGTTTTTT
TRBV27	TRBD1	.	TRBJ1-5	CASSSAPWTGGLNQPQHF	TGTGCCAGCAGTTCCGCCCCTTGGACAGGGGGCCTCAATCAGCCCCAGCATTTT
TRBV10-3	.	.	TRBJ2-7	CAISAQGGEQYF	TGTGCCATCAGTGCCCAGGGTGGCGAGCAGTACTTC
TRBV6-6	TRBD1	.	TRBJ1-5	CASSKETGSNQPQHF	TGTGCCAGCAGTAAGGAGACAGGGTCTAATCAGCCCCAGCATTTT
TRBV5-5	.	.	TRBJ2-2	CASTSQRGRTGELFF	TGTGCCAGCACCAGCCAGCGAGGGCGAACCGGGGAGCTGTTTTTT
TRBV2	.	.	TRBJ2-7	CASSPTPISEQYF	TGTGCCAGCAGTCCGACTCCTATCTCCGAGCAGTACTTC
TRBV28	.	once	TRBJ1-3	CASSLYIRNTIYF	TGTGCCAGCAGTTTATATATAAGAAACACCATATATTTT
TRBV5-1	TRBD1	few	TRBJ2-6	CASSLSTQGLGGANVLTF	TGCGCCAGCAGCTTATCTACACAGGGGCTCGGGGGGGCCAACGTCCTGACTTTC
TRBV7-2	TRBD2	.	TRBJ2-7	CASSFGTSFSYEQYF	TGTGCCAGCAGCTTTGGGACTAGCTTTTCCTACGAGCAGTACTTC
TRBV19	TRBD2	.	TRBJ2-2	CASSPLAGGPDTGELFF	TGTGCCAGTAGTCCCTTAGCGGGGGGGCCGGACACCGGGGAGCTGTTTTTT
TRBV6-2/TRBV6-3	.	.	TRBJ2-7	CASSILVPGEQYF	TGTGCCAGCAGTATACTAGTTCCTGGAGAGCAGTACTTC
TRBV5-6	.	.	TRBJ2-3	CASSLKRGTDTQYF	TGTGCCAGCAGCTTGAAACGAGGCACAGATACGCAGTATTTT
TRBV28	TRBD1	.	TRBJ1-2	CASSLANSGTAYGYTF	TGTGCCAGCAGTCTAGCCAATTCCGGGACAGCGTATGGCTACACCTTC
TRBV28	.	.	TRBJ2-1	CASSLGGTAYNEQFF	TGTGCCAGCAGTTTAGGGGGGACAGCTTACAATGAGCAGTTCTTC
TRBV27	.	.	TRBJ2-3	CASSPRGDTQYF	TGTGCCAGCAGTCCTCGGGGGGATACGCAGTATTTT
TRBV30	TRBD1	.	TRBJ2-5	CASGQGGETQYF	TGTGCCTCCGGACAGGGCGGGGAGACCCAGTACTTC
TRBV11-3	.	.	TRBJ2-5	CASSLELTPGKETQYF	TGTGCCAGCAGCTTAGAGCTGACCCCGGGGAAAGAGACCCAGTACTTC
TRBV13	.	.	TRBJ1-2	CASSLGTLHGGYTF	TGTGCCAGCAGCCTCGGGACTCTTCATGGAGGCTACACCTTC
TRBV5-4	.	.	TRBJ2-7	CASSLGQDGDEQYF	TGTGCCAGCAGCTTGGGACAGGACGGAGACGAGCAGTACTTC
TRBV28	.	.	TRBJ1-2	CASSDQGRYTF	TGTGCCAGCAGTGACCAGGGGCGCTACACCTTC
TRBV6-5	.	.	TRBJ1-1	CASSPGSHTEAFF	TGTGCCAGCAGCCCCGGGTCCCACACTGAAGCTTTCTTT
TRBV7-2	.	.	TRBJ1-2	CASSPGGPYYGYTF	TGTGCCAGCAGCCCCGGGGGTCCGTACTATGGCTACACCTTC
TRBV30	.	.	TRBJ2-7	CAWRQSLYEQYF	TGTGCCTGGCGACAGTCCCTCTACGAGCAGTACTTC
TRBV6-5	.	.	TRBJ1-2	CASSRVANYGYTF	TGTGCCAGCAGCCGTGTAGCTAACTATGGCTACACCTTC
TRBV6-2/TRBV6-3	.	.	TRBJ2-1	CASSLRGGSSYNEQFF	TGTGCCAGCAGTCTAAGGGGGGGTAGCTCCTACAATGAGCAGTTCTTC
TRBV3-1/TRBV3-2	.	.	TRBJ2-2	CASSPFAVSTGELFF	TGTGCCAGCAGCCCCTTTGCAGTCTCCACCGGGGAGCTGTTTTTT
TRBV15	TRBD2	.	TRBJ2-3	CATSRESLAADTQYF	TGTGCCACCAGCAGAGAGAGTCTAGCGGCGGATACGCAGTATTTT
TRBV5-6	TRBD2	.	TRBJ2-7	CASSGRDDGGQYF	TGTGCCAGCAGCGGGAGGGACGACGGGGGGCAGTACTTC